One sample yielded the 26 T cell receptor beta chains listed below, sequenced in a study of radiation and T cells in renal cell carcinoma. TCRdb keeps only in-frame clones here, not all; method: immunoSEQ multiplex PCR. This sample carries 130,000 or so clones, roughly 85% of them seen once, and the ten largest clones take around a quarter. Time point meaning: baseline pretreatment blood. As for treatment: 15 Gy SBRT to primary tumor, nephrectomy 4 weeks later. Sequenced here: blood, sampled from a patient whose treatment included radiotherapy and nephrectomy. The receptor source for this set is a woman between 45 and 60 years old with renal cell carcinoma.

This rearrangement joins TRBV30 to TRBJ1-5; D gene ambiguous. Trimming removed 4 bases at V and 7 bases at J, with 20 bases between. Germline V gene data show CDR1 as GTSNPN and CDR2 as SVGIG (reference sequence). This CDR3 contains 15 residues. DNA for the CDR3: TGTGCCTGGAATGAAGGTATCCGGGATGGGCAGCCCCAGCATTTT. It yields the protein CAWNEGIRDGQPQHF.

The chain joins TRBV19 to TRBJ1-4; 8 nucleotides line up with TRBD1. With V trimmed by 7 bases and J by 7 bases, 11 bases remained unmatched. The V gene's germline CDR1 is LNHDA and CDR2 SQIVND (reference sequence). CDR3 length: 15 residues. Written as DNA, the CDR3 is TGTGCCAGTACGCGGAGTACAGGGGGAGGTGAAAAACTGTTTTTT. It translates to CASTRSTGGGEKLFF.

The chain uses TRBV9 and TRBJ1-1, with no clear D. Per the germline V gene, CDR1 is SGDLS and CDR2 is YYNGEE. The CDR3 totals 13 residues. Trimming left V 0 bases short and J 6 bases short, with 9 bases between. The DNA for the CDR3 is TGTGCCAGCAGCGTAGCAGTCCAAGCTGAAGCTTTCTTT. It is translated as CASSVAVQAEAFF. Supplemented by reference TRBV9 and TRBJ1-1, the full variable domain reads DSGVTQTPKHLITATGQRVTLRCSPRSGDLSVYWYQQSLDQGLQFLIQYYNGEERAKGNILERFSAQQFPDLHSELNLSSLELGDSALYFCASSVAVQAEAFFGQGTRLTVV.

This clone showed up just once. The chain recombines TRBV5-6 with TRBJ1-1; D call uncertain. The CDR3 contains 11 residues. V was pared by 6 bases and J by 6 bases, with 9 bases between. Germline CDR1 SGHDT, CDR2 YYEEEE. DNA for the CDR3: TGTGCCAGCAACCTCCGTGCTGAAGCTTTCTTT. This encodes CASNLRAEAFF.

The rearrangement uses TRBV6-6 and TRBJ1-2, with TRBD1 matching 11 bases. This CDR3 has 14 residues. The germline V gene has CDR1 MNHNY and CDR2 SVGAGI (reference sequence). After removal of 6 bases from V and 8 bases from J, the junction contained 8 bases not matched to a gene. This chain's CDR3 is CASSRWGQGDGYTF. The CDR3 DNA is TGTGCCAGCAGCCGTTGGGGACAGGGGGACGGCTACACCTTC.

CDR3 bases: TGTGCCAGCAGCCTGGACAGGGATACCGGGGAGCTGTTTTTT. Its protein product is CASSLDRDTGELFF. This chain uses TRBV7-2 with TRBJ2-2, with 8 bases identical to TRBD1. J gave up 5 bases and V 5 bases, and 4 bases lay outside the gene matches. Germline CDR1 and CDR2: SGHTA and FQGNSA. The CDR3 is made up of 14 amino acids.

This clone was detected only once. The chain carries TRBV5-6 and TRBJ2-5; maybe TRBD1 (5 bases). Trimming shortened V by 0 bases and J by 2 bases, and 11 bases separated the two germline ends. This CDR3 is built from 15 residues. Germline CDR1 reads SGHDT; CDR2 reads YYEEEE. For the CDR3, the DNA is TGTGCCAGCAGCTTGGTGGTGACAGAGCAAGAGACCCAGTACTTC. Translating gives CASSLVVTEQETQYF.

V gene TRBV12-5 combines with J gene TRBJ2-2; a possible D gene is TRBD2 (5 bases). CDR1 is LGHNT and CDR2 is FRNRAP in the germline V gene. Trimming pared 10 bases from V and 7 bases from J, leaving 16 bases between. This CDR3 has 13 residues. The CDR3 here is CATTWTEGGELFF. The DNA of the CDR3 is TGTGCTACCACCTGGACCGAGGGCGGGGAGCTGTTTTTT.

The CDR3 is CASREDGTSYEQYF. CDR3 in DNA: TGTGCCAGTAGGGAGGACGGGACCTCCTACGAGCAGTACTTC. V gene TRBV19 combines with J gene TRBJ2-7; D may be TRBD1 or TRBD2 (5 bases each). Germline lookup yields CDR1 LNHDA and CDR2 SQIVND (reference sequence). The CDR3 length is 14 residues. The V and J ends lost 6 bases and 0 bases respectively, with 12 bases between them.

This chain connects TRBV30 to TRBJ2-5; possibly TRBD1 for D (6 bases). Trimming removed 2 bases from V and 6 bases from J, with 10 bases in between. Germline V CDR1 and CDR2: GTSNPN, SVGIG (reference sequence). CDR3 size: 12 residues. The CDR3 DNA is TGTGCCTGGAGTTCGACAGGAAAGACCCAGTACTTC. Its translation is CAWSSTGKTQYF. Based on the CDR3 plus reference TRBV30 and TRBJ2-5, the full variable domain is SQTIHQWPATLVQPVGSPLSLECTVEGTSNPNLYWYRQAAGRGLQLLFYSVGIGQISSEVPQNLSASRPQDRQFILSSKKLLLSDSGFYLCAWSSTGKTQYFGPGTRLLVL.

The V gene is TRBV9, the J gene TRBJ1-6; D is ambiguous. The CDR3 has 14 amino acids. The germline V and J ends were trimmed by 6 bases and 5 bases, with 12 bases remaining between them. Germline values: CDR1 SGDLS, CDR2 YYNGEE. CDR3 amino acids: CASTTSHHNSPLHF. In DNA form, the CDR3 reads TGTGCCAGCACTACATCCCACCATAATTCACCCCTCCACTTT.

In DNA form, the CDR3 reads TGCGCCAGCAGCTTGGACAGAACGCGGAATGAGCAGTTCTTC. It codes for CASSLDRTRNEQFF. The V gene is TRBV5-1, the J gene TRBJ2-1; D unclear. Trimming pared 0 bases from V and 7 bases from J, leaving 11 bases between. Germline V gene lookup returns CDR1 SGHRS and CDR2 YFSETQ. The CDR3 has 14 residues. The full variable domain, its missing parts supplied by reference TRBV5-1 and TRBJ2-1, is KAGVTQTPRYLIKTRGQQVTLSCSPISGHRSVSWYQQTPGQGLQFLFEYFSETQRNKGNFPGRFSGRQFSNSRSEMNVSTLELGDSALYLCASSLDRTRNEQFFGPGTRLTVL.

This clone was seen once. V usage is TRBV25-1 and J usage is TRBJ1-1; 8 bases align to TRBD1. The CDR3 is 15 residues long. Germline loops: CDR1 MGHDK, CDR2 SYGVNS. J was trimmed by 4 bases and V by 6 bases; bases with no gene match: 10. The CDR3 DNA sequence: TGTGCCAGCAGGATGACAGGGGCCCTCGGCACTGAAGCTTTCTTT. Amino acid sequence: CASRMTGALGTEAFF.

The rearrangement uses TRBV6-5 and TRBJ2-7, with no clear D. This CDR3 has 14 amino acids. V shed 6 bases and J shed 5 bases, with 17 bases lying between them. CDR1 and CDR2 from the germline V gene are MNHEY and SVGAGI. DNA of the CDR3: TGTGCCAGCAGCCCCTCCGTCGTGGTGCACGAGCAGTACTTC. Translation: CASSPSVVVHEQYF.

CDR3 coding DNA: TGTGCCAGCAGTGATCTAGCGGGCCTTAGCTCCTACAATGAGCAGTTCTTC. Its translation: CASSDLAGLSSYNEQFF. J is TRBJ2-1 and V is TRBV25-1, with 8 bases fitting TRBD2. The CDR3 runs 17 residues. The germline V gene encodes CDR1 MGHDK and CDR2 SYGVNS. After removal of 3 bases from V and 0 bases from J, the junction contained 7 bases not matched to a gene.

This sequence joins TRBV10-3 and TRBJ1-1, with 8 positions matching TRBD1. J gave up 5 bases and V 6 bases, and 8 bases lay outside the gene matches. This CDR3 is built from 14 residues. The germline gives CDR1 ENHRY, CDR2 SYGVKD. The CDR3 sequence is CAIRTGTGRTEAFF. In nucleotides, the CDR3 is TGTGCCATCAGGACCGGGACAGGTAGAACTGAAGCTTTCTTT.

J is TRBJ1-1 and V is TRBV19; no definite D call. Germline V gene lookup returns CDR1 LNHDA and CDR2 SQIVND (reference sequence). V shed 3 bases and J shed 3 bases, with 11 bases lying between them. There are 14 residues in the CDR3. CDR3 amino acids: CASSMGRRDTEAFF. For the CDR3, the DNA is TGTGCCAGTAGTATGGGAAGGCGGGACACTGAAGCTTTCTTT.

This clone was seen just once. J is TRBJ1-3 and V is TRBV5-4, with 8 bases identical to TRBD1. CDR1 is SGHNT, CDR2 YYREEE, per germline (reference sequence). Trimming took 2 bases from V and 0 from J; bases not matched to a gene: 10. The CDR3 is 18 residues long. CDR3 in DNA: TGTGCCAGCAGCTTATCAGCAGGGGGCTATCTCTCTGGAAACACCATATATTTT. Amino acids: CASSLSAGGYLSGNTIYF.

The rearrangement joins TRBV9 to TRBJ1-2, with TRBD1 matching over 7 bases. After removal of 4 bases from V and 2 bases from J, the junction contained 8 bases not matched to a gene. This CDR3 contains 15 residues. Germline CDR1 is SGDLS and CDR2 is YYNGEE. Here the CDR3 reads CASSTEGAQNYGYTF. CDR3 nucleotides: TGTGCCAGCAGCACAGAGGGGGCGCAGAACTATGGCTACACCTTC. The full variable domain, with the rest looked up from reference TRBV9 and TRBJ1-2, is DSGVTQTPKHLITATGQRVTLRCSPRSGDLSVYWYQQSLDQGLQFLIQYYNGEERAKGNILERFSAQQFPDLHSELNLSSLELGDSALYFCASSTEGAQNYGYTFGSGTRLTVV.

CDR3 protein: CASSFLPTGGKGYGYTF. In nucleotides, the CDR3 is TGTGCCAGCAGCTTTCTGCCGACAGGGGGCAAGGGCTATGGCTACACCTTC. The V and J genes are TRBV7-2 and TRBJ1-2; 10 bases map to TRBD1. The CDR3 is 17 residues long. Germline assignment: CDR1 SGHTA and CDR2 FQGNSA. V lost 3 bases, J lost 4 bases, and 11 bases stayed unmatched.

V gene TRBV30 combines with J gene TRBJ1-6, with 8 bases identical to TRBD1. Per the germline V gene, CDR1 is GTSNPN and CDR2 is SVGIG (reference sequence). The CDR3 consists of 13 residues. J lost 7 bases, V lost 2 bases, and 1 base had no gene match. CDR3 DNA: TGTGCCTGGAGTCGACAGGGGAATTCACCCCTCCACTTT. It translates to CAWSRQGNSPLHF. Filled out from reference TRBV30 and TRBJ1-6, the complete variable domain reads SQTIHQWPATLVQPVGSPLSLECTVEGTSNPNLYWYRQAAGRGLQLLFYSVGIGQISSEVPQNLSASRPQDRQFILSSKKLLLSDSGFYLCAWSRQGNSPLHFGNGTRLTVT.

CDR3 in DNA: TGTGCCAGCAGCGGAGAGGGGCGTGGAGTTCGCTCTGGAAACACCATATATTTT. Translation gives CASSGEGRGVRSGNTIYF. J is TRBJ1-3 and V is TRBV9; tentatively, D is TRBD1 (5 bases). The CDR3 extends over 18 amino acids. Trimming stripped 3 bases from V and 0 bases from J, with 19 bases between. The germline V gene encodes CDR1 SGDLS and CDR2 YYNGEE. The full variable domain, its missing parts supplied by reference TRBV9 and TRBJ1-3, is DSGVTQTPKHLITATGQRVTLRCSPRSGDLSVYWYQQSLDQGLQFLIQYYNGEERAKGNILERFSAQQFPDLHSELNLSSLELGDSALYFCASSGEGRGVRSGNTIYFGEGSWLTVV.

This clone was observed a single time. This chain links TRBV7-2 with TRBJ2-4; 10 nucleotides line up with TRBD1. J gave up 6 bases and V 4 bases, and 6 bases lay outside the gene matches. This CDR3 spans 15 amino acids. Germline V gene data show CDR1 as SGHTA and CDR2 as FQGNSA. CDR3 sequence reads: CASSSPGQGRNIQYF. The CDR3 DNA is TGTGCCAGCAGCTCGCCGGGACAGGGGAGAAACATTCAGTACTTC.

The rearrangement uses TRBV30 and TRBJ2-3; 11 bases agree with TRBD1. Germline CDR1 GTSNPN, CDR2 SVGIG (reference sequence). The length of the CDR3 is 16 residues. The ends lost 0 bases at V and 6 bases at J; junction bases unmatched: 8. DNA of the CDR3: TGTGCCTGGAGTGTACTAGGGGACAGGGGGTCGGATACGCAGTATTTT. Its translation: CAWSVLGDRGSDTQYF. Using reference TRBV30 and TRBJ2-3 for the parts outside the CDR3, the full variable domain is SQTIHQWPATLVQPVGSPLSLECTVEGTSNPNLYWYRQAAGRGLQLLFYSVGIGQISSEVPQNLSASRPQDRQFILSSKKLLLSDSGFYLCAWSVLGDRGSDTQYFGPGTRLTVL.

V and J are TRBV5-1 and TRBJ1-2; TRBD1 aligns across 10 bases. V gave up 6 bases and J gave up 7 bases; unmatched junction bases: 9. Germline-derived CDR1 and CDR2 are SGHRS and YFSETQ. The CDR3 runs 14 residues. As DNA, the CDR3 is TGCGCCAGCAACTCGGGACAGGGGTTGAGTGGCTACACCTTC. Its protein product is CASNSGQGLSGYTF.

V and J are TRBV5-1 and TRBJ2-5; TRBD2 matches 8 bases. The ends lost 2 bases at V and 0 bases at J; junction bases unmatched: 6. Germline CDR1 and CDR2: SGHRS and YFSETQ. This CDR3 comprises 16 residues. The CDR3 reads CASSFDEAGDQETQYF. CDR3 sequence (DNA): TGCGCCAGCAGCTTCGACGAAGCGGGGGACCAAGAGACCCAGTACTTC.